A selection of T cell receptor beta chains follows, all from one sample in a study of T cell responses to AZD1222 COVID-19 vaccine. Method: immunoSEQ multiplex PCR; TCRdb's copy keeps in-frame clones and lacks some. The table records 65,000 to 80,000 clones, around 90% of them present only once. The sequencing here drew on peripheral blood, taken on day 0 of AZD1222 vaccination. The receptor set was obtained from an adult in good health. Both conserved end residues are part of each CDR3. Each record gives: V gene, D gene, J gene, clone size, CDR3 protein, CDR3 DNA. A D gene is named only where the DNA matches it firmly. Expanded clones get a size class; other rows say once, few or many, or leave the size out.

TRBV2	NA	TRBJ1-1	few	CASSEDGSYTEAFF	TGTGCCAGCAGTGAGGACGGATCCTACACTGAAGCTTTCTTT
TRBV11-3	NA	TRBJ2-1	NA	CASSLEVGEQFF	TGTGCCAGCAGCTTAGAGGTAGGGGAGCAGTTCTTC
TRBV30	NA	TRBJ2-5	once	CAWSRGRGKTQYF	TGTGCCTGGAGTAGGGGGAGAGGAAAGACCCAGTACTTC
TRBV6-2/TRBV6-3	NA	TRBJ1-2	NA	CASSDRPLGRYGYTF	TGTGCCAGCAGTGACCGACCGCTGGGGCGCTATGGCTACACCTTC
TRBV12-5	NA	TRBJ2-7	NA	CASGFGYEQYF	TGTGCTAGTGGTTTTGGCTACGAGCAGTACTTC
TRBV6-2/TRBV6-3	NA	TRBJ1-2	NA	CASSTIPWTLTANYGYTF	TGTGCCAGCAGTACTATTCCATGGACGCTGACGGCTAACTATGGCTACACCTTC
TRBV28	NA	TRBJ1-6	NA	CASSLLQSNSPLHF	TGTGCCAGCAGTTTATTACAGTCTAATTCACCCCTCCACTTT
TRBV30	NA	TRBJ1-5	NA	CAWSVLGRVQPQHF	TGTGCCTGGAGTGTACTTGGGAGGGTTCAGCCCCAGCATTTT
TRBV28	TRBD1	TRBJ1-1	NA	CASSVRDRREAFF	TGTGCCAGCAGTGTCCGGGACAGGCGTGAAGCTTTCTTT
TRBV9	NA	TRBJ1-3	NA	CASSIEVGTGNTIYF	TGTGCCAGCAGCATAGAGGTGGGCACTGGAAACACCATATATTTT
TRBV4-2	TRBD2	TRBJ2-2	NA	CASSQDSAGVAGELFF	TGTGCCAGCAGCCAAGATTCCGCGGGAGTCGCCGGGGAGCTGTTTTTT
TRBV6-1	NA	TRBJ2-1	NA	CASSDPRGVNNEQFF	TGTGCCAGCAGTGACCCAAGGGGGGTTAACAATGAGCAGTTCTTC
TRBV3-1/TRBV3-2	NA	TRBJ2-3	once	CASSQAWSGTDTQYF	TGTGCCAGCAGCCAAGCATGGAGCGGCACAGATACGCAGTATTTT
TRBV2	NA	TRBJ1-2	NA	CASRSMGINYGYTF	TGTGCCAGCAGGTCGATGGGAATCAACTATGGCTACACCTTC
TRBV6-5	TRBD1	TRBJ2-7	NA	CASSSLGQGASGQYF	TGTGCCAGCAGTTCGCTGGGACAGGGGGCGTCGGGGCAGTACTTC
TRBV11-3	NA	TRBJ1-1	NA	CASSPDSLGTEAFF	TGTGCCAGCAGCCCGGACAGCCTGGGCACTGAAGCTTTCTTT
TRBV30	NA	TRBJ1-6	NA	CAFEGSYNSPLHF	TGTGCCTTTGAGGGCTCCTATAATTCACCCCTCCACTTT
TRBV6-5	NA	TRBJ1-5	NA	CASSYGQNQPQHF	TGTGCCAGCAGTTACGGGCAGAATCAGCCCCAGCATTTT